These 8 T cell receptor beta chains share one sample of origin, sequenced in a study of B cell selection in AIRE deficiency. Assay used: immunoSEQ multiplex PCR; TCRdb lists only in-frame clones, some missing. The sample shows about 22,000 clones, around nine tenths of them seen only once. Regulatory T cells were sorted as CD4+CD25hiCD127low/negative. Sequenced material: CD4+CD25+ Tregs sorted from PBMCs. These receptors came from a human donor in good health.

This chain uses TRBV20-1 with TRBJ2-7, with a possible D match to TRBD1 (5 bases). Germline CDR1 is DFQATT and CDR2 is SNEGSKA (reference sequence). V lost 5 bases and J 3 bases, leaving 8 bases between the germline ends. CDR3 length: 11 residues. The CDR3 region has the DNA TGCAGTGCTGGACATCGCTACGAGCAGTACTTC. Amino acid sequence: CSAGHRYEQYF.

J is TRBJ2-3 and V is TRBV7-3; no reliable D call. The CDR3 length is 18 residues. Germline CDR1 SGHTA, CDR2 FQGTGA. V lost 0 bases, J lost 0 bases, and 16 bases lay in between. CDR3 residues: CASSLTSFRVTSTDTQYF. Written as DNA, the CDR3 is TGTGCCAGCAGCTTAACGTCCTTTCGCGTTACTAGCACAGATACGCAGTATTTT.

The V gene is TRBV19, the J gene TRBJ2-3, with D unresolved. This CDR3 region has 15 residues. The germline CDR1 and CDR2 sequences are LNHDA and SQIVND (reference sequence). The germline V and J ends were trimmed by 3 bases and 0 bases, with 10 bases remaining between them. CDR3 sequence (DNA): TGTGCCAGTAGTATCGTCGGCGGTAGCACAGATACGCAGTATTTT. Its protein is CASSIVGGSTDTQYF.

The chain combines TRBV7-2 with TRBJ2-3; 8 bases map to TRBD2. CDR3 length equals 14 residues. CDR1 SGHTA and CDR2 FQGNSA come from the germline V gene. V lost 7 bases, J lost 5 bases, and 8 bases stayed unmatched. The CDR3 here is CASTPGGTRDTQYF. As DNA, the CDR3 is TGTGCCAGCACCCCAGGCGGGACTAGAGATACGCAGTATTTT.

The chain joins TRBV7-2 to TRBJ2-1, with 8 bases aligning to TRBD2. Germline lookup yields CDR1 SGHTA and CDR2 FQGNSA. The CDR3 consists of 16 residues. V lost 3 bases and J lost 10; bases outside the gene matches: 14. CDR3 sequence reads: CASSFLPGGTSGEQFF. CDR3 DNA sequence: TGTGCCAGCAGCTTCCTACCGGGAGGGACTTCGGGCGAGCAGTTCTTC.

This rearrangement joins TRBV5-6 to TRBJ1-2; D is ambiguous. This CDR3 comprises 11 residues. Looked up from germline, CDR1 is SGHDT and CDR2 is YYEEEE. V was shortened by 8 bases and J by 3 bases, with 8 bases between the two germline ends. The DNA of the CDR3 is TGTGCCAGTAGGAACTACTATGGCTACACCTTC. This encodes CASRNYYGYTF.

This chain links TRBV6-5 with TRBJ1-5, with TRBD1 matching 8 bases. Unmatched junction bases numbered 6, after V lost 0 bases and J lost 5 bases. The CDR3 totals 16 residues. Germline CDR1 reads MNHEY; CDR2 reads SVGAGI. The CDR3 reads CASSYSRQGFDQPQHF. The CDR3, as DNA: TGTGCCAGCAGTTACTCACGACAGGGGTTTGATCAGCCCCAGCATTTT.

Here the CDR3 DNA reads TGTGCCAGCAGCCCACTAGCCCAGTTCAATGAGCAGTTCTTC. It translates to CASSPLAQFNEQFF. The chain combines TRBV7-8 with TRBJ2-1, with D possibly matching TRBD2 (6 bases). Germline CDR1 and CDR2: SGHVS and FQNEAQ. The CDR3 is made up of 14 amino acids. V lost 5 bases to trimming and J lost 6 bases, with 14 bases between them.